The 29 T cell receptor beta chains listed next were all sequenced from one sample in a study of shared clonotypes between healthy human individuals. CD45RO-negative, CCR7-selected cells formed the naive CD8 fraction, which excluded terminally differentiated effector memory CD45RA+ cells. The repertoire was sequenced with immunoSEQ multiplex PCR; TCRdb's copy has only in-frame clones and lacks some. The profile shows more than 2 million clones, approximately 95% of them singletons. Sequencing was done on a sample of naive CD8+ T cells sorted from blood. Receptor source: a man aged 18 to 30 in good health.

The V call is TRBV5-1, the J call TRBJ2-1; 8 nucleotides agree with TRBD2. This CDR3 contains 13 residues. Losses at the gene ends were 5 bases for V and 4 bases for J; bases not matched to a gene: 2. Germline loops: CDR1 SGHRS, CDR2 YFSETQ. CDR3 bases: TGCGCCAGCAGTAGCGGGGATTACAATGAGCAGTTCTTC. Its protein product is CASSSGDYNEQFF.

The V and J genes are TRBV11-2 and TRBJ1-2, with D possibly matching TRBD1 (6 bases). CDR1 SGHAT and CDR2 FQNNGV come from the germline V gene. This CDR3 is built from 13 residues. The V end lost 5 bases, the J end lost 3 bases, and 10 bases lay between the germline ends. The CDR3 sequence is CASSLQGHYGYTF. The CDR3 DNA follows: TGTGCCAGCAGCCTACAGGGTCACTATGGCTACACCTTC.

The CDR3 DNA follows: TGCGCCAGCAGCTTGGGGGACAGGACAGACTACGAGCAGTACTTC. Its translation: CASSLGDRTDYEQYF. The chain combines TRBV5-1 with TRBJ2-7; TRBD1 matches 8 bases. V lost 0 bases and J lost 3; bases outside the gene matches: 5. Germline V gene sequence: CDR1 SGHRS, CDR2 YFSETQ. The CDR3 is 15 amino acids. Using reference TRBV5-1 and TRBJ2-7 for the parts outside the CDR3, the full variable domain is KAGVTQTPRYLIKTRGQQVTLSCSPISGHRSVSWYQQTPGQGLQFLFEYFSETQRNKGNFPGRFSGRQFSNSRSEMNVSTLELGDSALYLCASSLGDRTDYEQYFGPGTRLTVT.

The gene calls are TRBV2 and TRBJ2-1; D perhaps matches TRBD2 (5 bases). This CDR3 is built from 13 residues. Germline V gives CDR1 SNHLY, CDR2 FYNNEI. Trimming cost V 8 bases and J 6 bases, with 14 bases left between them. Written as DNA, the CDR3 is TGTGCCAGCTCGCGCGGGCAGACCAATGAGCAGTTCTTC. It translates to CASSRGQTNEQFF.

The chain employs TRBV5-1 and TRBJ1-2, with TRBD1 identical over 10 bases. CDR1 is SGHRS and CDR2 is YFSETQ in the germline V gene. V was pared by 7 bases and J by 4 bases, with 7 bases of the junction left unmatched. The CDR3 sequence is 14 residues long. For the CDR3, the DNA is TGCGCCAGCGGTTCAGACAGGGGGCCCTATGGCTACACCTTC. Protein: CASGSDRGPYGYTF.

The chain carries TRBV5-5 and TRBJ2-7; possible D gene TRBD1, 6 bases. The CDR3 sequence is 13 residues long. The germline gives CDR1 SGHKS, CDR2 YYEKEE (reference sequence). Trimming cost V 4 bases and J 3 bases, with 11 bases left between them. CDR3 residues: CASSERQDYEQYF. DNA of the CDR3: TGTGCCAGCAGCGAAAGACAGGACTACGAGCAGTACTTC.

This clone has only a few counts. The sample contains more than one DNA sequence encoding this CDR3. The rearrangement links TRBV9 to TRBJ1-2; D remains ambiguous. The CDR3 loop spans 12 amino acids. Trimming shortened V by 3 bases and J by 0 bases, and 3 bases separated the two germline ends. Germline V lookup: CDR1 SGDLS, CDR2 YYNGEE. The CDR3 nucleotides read TGTGCCAGCAGCGGTTCTAACTATGGCTACACCTTC. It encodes CASSGSNYGYTF.

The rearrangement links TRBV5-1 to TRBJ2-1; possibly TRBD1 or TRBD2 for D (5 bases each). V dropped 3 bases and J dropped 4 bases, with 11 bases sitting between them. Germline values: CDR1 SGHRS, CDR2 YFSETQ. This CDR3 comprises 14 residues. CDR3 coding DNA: TGCGCCAGCAGCTCGGGACCAATGTACAATGAGCAGTTCTTC. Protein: CASSSGPMYNEQFF. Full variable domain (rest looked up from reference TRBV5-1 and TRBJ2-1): KAGVTQTPRYLIKTRGQQVTLSCSPISGHRSVSWYQQTPGQGLQFLFEYFSETQRNKGNFPGRFSGRQFSNSRSEMNVSTLELGDSALYLCASSSGPMYNEQFFGPGTRLTVL.

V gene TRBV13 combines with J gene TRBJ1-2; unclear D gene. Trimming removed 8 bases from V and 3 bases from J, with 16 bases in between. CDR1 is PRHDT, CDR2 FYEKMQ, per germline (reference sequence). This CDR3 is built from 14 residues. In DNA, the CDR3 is TGTGCCAGCGAGACCGTGGTTTTGGACTATGGCTACACCTTC. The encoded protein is CASETVVLDYGYTF.

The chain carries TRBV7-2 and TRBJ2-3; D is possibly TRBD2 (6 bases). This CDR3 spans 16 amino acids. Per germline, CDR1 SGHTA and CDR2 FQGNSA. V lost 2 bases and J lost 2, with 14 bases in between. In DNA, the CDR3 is TGTGCCAGCAGCTTAATGGCTAGCGTGAACACAGATACGCAGTATTTT. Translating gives CASSLMASVNTDTQYF. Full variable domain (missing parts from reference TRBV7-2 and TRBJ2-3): GAGVSQSPSNKVTEKGKDVELRCDPISGHTALYWYRQSLGQGLEFLIYFQGNSAPDKSGLPSDRFSAERTGGSVSTLTIQRTQQEDSAVYLCASSLMASVNTDTQYFGPGTRLTVL.

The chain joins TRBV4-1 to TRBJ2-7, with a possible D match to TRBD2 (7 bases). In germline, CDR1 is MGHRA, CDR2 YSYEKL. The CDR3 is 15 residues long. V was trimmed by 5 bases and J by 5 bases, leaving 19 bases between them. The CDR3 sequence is CASSYRDRGADEQYF. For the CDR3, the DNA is TGCGCCAGCAGCTACCGGGACCGGGGGGCAGACGAGCAGTACTTC.

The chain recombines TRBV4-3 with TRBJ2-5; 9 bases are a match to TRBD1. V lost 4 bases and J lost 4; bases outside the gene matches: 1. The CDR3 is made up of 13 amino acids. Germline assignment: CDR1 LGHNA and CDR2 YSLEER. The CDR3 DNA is TGCGCCAGCAGCCTGGGACAGGGAGAGACCCAGTACTTC. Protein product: CASSLGQGETQYF.

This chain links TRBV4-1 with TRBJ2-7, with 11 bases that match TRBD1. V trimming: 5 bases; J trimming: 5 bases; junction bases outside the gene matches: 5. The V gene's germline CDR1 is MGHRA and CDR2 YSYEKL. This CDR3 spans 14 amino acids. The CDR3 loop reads CASSYPGQGDEQYF. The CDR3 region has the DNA TGCGCCAGCAGCTATCCGGGACAGGGGGACGAGCAGTACTTC.

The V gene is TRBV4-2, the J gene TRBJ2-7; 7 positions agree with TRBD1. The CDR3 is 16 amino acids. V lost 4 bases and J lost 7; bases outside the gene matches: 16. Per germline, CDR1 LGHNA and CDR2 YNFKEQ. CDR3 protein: CASSPTPWDSSLEQYF. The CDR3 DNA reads TGTGCCAGCAGCCCAACGCCGTGGGACAGCTCCCTGGAGCAGTACTTC.

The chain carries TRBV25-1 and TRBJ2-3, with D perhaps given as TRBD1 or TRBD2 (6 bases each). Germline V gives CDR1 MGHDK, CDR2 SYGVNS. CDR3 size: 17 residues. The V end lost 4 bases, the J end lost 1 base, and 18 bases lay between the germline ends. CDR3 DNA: TGTGCCAGCAGTGCTTACGGGGGCGAGGAGGGCACAGATACGCAGTATTTT. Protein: CASSAYGGEEGTDTQYF.

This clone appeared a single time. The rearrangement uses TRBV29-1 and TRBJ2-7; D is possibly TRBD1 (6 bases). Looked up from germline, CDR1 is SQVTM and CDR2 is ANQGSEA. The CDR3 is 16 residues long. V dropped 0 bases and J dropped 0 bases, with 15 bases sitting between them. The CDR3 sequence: CSVEEAKQGTSYEQYF. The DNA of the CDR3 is TGCAGCGTTGAAGAGGCGAAACAGGGAACCTCCTACGAGCAGTACTTC.

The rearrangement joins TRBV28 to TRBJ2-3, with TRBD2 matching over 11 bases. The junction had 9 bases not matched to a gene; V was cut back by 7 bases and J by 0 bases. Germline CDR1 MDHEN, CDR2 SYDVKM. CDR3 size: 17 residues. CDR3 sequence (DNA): TGTGCCAGCACCCTCGAACTAGCGGGGGAAAGCACAGATACGCAGTATTTT. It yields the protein CASTLELAGESTDTQYF. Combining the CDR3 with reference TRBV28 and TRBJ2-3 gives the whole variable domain DVKVTQSSRYLVKRTGEKVFLECVQDMDHENMFWYRQDPGLGLRLIYFSYDVKMKEKGDIPEGYSVSREKKERFSLILESASTNQTSMYLCASTLELAGESTDTQYFGPGTRLTVL.

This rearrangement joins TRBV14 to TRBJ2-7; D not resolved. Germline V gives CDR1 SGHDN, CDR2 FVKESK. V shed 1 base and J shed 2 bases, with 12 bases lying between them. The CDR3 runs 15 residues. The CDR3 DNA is TGTGCCAGCAGCCAAGCTTCCCCAGTCCCCTACGAGCAGTACTTC. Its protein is CASSQASPVPYEQYF.

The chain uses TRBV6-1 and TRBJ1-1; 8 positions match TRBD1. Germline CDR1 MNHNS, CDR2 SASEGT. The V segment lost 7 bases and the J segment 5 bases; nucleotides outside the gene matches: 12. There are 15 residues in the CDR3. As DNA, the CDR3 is TGTGCCAGCACCGGACAGGGAGCAGGGGGGACTGAAGCTTTCTTT. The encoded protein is CASTGQGAGGTEAFF.

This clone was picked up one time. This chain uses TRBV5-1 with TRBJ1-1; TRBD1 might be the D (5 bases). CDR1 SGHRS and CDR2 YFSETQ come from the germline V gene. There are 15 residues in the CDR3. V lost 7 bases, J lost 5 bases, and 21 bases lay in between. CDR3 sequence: CASFPPGEGRTEAFF. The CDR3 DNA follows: TGCGCCAGCTTCCCCCCTGGGGAGGGGAGAACTGAAGCTTTCTTT.

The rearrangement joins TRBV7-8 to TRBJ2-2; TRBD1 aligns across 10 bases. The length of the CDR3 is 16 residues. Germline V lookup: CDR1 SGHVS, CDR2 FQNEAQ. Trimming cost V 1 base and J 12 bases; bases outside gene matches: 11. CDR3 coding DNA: TGTGCCAGCAGCTTAGAAGGCGGGACAGGGGAATGGAAGCTGTTTTTT. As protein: CASSLEGGTGEWKLFF.

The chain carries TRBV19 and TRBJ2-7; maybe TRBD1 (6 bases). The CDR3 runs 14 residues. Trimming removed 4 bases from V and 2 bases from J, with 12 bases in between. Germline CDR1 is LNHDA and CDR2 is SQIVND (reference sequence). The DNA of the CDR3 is TGTGCCAGTAGTACCACGACAGGAGCCTACGAGCAGTACTTC. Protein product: CASSTTTGAYEQYF. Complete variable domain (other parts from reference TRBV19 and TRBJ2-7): DGGITQSPKYLFRKEGQNVTLSCEQNLNHDAMYWYRQDPGQGLRLIYYSQIVNDFQKGDIAEGYSVSREKKESFPLTVTSAQKNPTAFYLCASSTTTGAYEQYFGPGTRLTVT.

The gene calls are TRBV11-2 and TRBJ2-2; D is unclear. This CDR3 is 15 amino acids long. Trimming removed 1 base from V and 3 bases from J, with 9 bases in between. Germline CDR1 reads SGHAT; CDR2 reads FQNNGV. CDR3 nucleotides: TGTGCCAGCAGCTTAGGAGAACTCGACACCGGGGAGCTGTTTTTT. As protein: CASSLGELDTGELFF.

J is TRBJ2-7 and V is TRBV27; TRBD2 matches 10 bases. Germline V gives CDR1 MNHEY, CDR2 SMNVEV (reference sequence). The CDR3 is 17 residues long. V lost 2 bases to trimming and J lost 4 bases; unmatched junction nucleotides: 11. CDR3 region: CASSLLPSSGGTYEQYF. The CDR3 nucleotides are TGTGCCAGCAGTTTACTCCCCTCTAGCGGGGGAACATACGAGCAGTACTTC.

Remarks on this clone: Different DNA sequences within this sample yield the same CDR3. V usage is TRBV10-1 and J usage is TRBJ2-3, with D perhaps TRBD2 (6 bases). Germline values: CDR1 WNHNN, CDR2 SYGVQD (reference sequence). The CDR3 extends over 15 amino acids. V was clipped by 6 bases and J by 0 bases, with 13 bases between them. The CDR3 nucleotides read TGCGCCAGCAGCGACGGGGGATCTAGCACAGATACGCAGTATTTT. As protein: CASSDGGSSTDTQYF.

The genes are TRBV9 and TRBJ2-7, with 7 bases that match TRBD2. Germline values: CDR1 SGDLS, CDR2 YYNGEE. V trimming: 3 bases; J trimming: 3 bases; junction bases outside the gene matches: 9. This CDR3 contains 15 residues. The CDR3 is CASSETGAGYYEQYF. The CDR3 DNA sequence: TGTGCCAGCAGCGAAACAGGAGCGGGATACTACGAGCAGTACTTC.

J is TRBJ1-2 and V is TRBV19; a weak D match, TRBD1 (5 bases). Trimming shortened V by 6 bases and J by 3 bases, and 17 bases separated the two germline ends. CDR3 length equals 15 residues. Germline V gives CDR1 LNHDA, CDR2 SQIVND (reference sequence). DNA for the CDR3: TGTGCCAGTAGCATCCGGGACGAAGTGGACTATGGCTACACCTTC. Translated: CASSIRDEVDYGYTF.

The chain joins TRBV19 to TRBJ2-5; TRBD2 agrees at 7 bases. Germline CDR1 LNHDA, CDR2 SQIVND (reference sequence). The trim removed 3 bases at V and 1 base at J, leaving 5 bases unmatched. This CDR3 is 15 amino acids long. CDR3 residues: CASSMGGGFQETQYF. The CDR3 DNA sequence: TGTGCCAGTAGTATGGGCGGGGGATTCCAAGAGACCCAGTACTTC.

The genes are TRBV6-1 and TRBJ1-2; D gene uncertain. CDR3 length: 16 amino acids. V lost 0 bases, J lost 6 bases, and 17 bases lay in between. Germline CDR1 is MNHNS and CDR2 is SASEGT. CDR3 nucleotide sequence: TGTGCCAGCAGTGAAGCCTCCATTCTCCCTACTGATGGCTACACCTTC. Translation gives CASSEASILPTDGYTF.